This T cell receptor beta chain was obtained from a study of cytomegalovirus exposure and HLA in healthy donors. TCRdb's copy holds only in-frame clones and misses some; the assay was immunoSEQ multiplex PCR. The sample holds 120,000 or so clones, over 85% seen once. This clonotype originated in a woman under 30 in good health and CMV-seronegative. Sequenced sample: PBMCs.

The CDR3 loop reads CASRGRTDRFYGYTF. For the CDR3, the DNA is TGTGCCAGCAGAGGGAGGACGGACCGTTTCTATGGCTACACCTTC. The chain carries TRBV6-5 and TRBJ1-2; D gene unclear. The CDR3 is made up of 15 amino acids. Between the trimmed V and J ends, which lost 6 bases and 4 bases, there was a span of 18 bases. In germline, CDR1 is MNHEY, CDR2 SVGAGI.